The 10 T cell receptor beta chains below were found in one sample sequenced in a study of blood T cell repertoires in COVID-19. TCRdb keeps only in-frame clones here, not all; method: immunoSEQ multiplex PCR. The data show fewer than 80,000 clones, 90% seen once. The sample consisted of peripheral blood. The source of these receptors is a human donor in a cohort sampled during active COVID-19.

The chain is built from TRBV5-4 and TRBJ1-3; D may be TRBD1 (6 bases). The V end was cut by 0 bases, the J end by 4 bases, with 11 bases between. Germline-derived CDR1 and CDR2 are SGHNT and YYREEE (reference sequence). There are 15 residues in the CDR3. CDR3 in amino acids: CASSLDRENGNTIYF. The CDR3 region has the DNA TGTGCCAGCAGCTTGGACAGGGAAAACGGAAACACCATATATTTT.

This clone was picked up one time. The chain joins TRBV5-1 to TRBJ1-1; 8 bases match TRBD1. This CDR3 has 15 amino acids. Germline V gives CDR1 SGHRS, CDR2 YFSETQ. J gave up 1 base and V 5 bases, and 7 bases lay outside the gene matches. The CDR3 bases are TGCGCCAGCAGACTGACAGGGGTTTGGAACACTGAAGCTTTCTTT. Residues: CASRLTGVWNTEAFF.

The chain recombines TRBV11-2 with TRBJ1-1; 9 bases are a match to TRBD1. This CDR3 comprises 17 residues. The trim removed 1 base at V and 1 base at J, leaving 7 bases unmatched. Germline lookup yields CDR1 SGHAT and CDR2 FQNNGV. This CDR3 is CASSLGGQGLRNTEAFF. CDR3 DNA: TGTGCCAGCAGCTTAGGGGGACAGGGCTTGAGGAACACTGAAGCTTTCTTT.

The genes are TRBV28 and TRBJ2-7, with a tentative D call TRBD1 (5 bases). Germline lookup yields CDR1 MDHEN and CDR2 SYDVKM. V was shortened by 7 bases and J by 0 bases, with 10 bases between the two germline ends. CDR3 length equals 13 residues. CDR3 residues: CASKGPYSYEQYF. The CDR3 region has the DNA TGTGCCAGCAAGGGGCCCTACTCCTACGAGCAGTACTTC.

The rearrangement joins TRBV4-2 to TRBJ2-5; 8 bases align to TRBD2. Germline CDR1 LGHNA, CDR2 YNFKEQ. V gave up 1 base and J gave up 5 bases; unmatched junction bases: 3. The CDR3 totals 14 residues. Here the CDR3 DNA reads TGTGCCAGCAGCCAAGGAATAGCGGGGGAGACCCAGTACTTC. Translated: CASSQGIAGETQYF.

This clone showed up just once. The chain joins TRBV30 to TRBJ2-5; D gene ambiguous. This CDR3 spans 13 amino acids. Trimming removed 0 bases from V and 5 bases from J, with 10 bases in between. The V gene's germline CDR1 is GTSNPN and CDR2 SVGIG (reference sequence). CDR3 bases: TGTGCCTGGAGTGTACCCCCCCGGGAGACCCAGTACTTC. This encodes CAWSVPPRETQYF.

The chain employs TRBV6-6 and TRBJ2-1; TRBD1 aligns across 10 bases. V dropped 4 bases and J dropped 6; count of bases not matched to a gene: 9. This CDR3 is built from 16 residues. CDR1 MNHNY and CDR2 SVGAGI come from the germline V gene (reference sequence). For the CDR3, the DNA is TGTGCCAGCAGTTTTGGACAGGGGGGATCTGGCAATGAGCAGTTCTTC. It codes for CASSFGQGGSGNEQFF.

The genes are TRBV15 and TRBJ1-2; D perhaps matches TRBD1 (5 bases). V was pared by 0 bases and J by 7 bases, with 21 bases between. The CDR3 is 17 residues long. Germline assignment: CDR1 LNHNV and CDR2 YYDKDF (reference sequence). CDR3 coding DNA: TGTGCCACCAGCAGAGATGAAGTATTGCGGGGACTGGGTGGCTACACCTTC. It yields the protein CATSRDEVLRGLGGYTF.

The chain combines TRBV6-1 with TRBJ1-1; D is possibly TRBD1 (5 bases). Trimming removed 3 bases from V and 4 bases from J, with 9 bases in between. The CDR3 extends over 13 amino acids. CDR1 and CDR2 from the germline V gene are MNHNS and SASEGT. The CDR3 here is CASSEQGGTEAFF. CDR3 nucleotides: TGTGCCAGCAGTGAGCAGGGTGGCACTGAAGCTTTCTTT.

J is TRBJ2-5 and V is TRBV2; 8 nucleotides line up with TRBD1. Germline values: CDR1 SNHLY, CDR2 FYNNEI. The CDR3 covers 14 residues. The ends lost 4 bases at V and 2 bases at J; junction bases unmatched: 3. The DNA of the CDR3 is TGTGCCAGCAGTGGCTGGACAGGGCAAGAGACCCAGTACTTC. The encoded protein is CASSGWTGQETQYF.